The 32 T cell receptor beta chains in this list originate from one sample, sequenced in a study of T cells expressing NK-cell markers. TCRdb re-analyzed the 5' RACE reads; it lists each CDR3 protein once, without DNA. In all, the sample yields about 380,000 distinct CDR3 sequences. Input material: blood T cells: a sorted CD56 or NKG2C T cell subset, CD4+ or CD8+ T cells, or bulk PBMC T cells (not recorded which). Receptors were obtained from a man between 18 and 69 years old in good health.

This chain joins TRBV6-2 or TRBV6-3 and TRBJ1-5. Germline CDR1 reads MNHEY; CDR2 reads SVGEGT. CDR3 length equals 15 residues. This CDR3 reads CASRPRGPANQPQHF.

This chain links TRBV6-5 with TRBJ1-5. The CDR3 runs to 13 residues. The germline V gene encodes CDR1 MNHEY and CDR2 SVGAGI. The CDR3 here is CASSSGVQMPQHF.

The gene calls are TRBV20-1 and TRBJ1-5; TCRdb's D call of TRBD1 is untestable without DNA. Germline V gene data show CDR1 as DFQATT and CDR2 as SNEGSKA (reference sequence). The CDR3 spans 15 residues. CDR3 sequence: CSARVRGAGNQPQHF.

J is TRBJ1-2 and V is TRBV12-3 or TRBV12-4; the D gene TCRdb calls, TRBD1, cannot be checked with no DNA. This CDR3 comprises 15 residues. The CDR3 loop reads CASSFKGQGTDGYTF.

The chain joins TRBV19 to TRBJ2-7; TCRdb gives TRBD2 as the D gene, but with no DNA this cannot be confirmed. The CDR3 extends over 15 amino acids. Germline CDR1 LNHDA, CDR2 SQIVND (reference sequence). CDR3 residues: CASSRTSGADYEQYF.

The chain has TRBV18 and TRBJ1-1. The CDR3 is 13 amino acids. Germline CDR1 and CDR2: KGHSH and LQKENI. CDR3 loop: CATTGTRGTEAFF. The whole variable domain, filled in from reference TRBV18 and TRBJ1-1, reads NAGVMQNPRHLVRRRGQEARLRCSPMKGHSHVYWYRQLPEEGLKFMVYLQKENIIDESGMPKERFSAEFPKEGPSILRIQQVVRGDSAAYFCATTGTRGTEAFFGQGTRLTVV.

The chain joins TRBV12-3 or TRBV12-4 to TRBJ1-5. This CDR3 is built from 12 residues. The CDR3 region is CASSVREQPQHF.

The J gene is TRBJ2-1, the V gene TRBV12-3 or TRBV12-4; TCRdb names TRBD1, which stays unverified in the absence of DNA. The CDR3 has 15 amino acids. CDR3 sequence: CASSSQGGYANEQFF.

This clonotype ranks as medium-sized in terms of frequency. The rearrangement joins TRBV6-5 to TRBJ1-6; TCRdb selects TRBD1, and the lack of DNA leaves this call unchecked. CDR1 is MNHEY, CDR2 SVGAGI, per germline. The CDR3 covers 16 residues. The CDR3 is CASSYSMSGGNSPLHF.

The CDR3 loop is CASRNRPFPAETQYF. The chain uses TRBV2 and TRBJ2-5; TCRdb's D call, TRBD1, is unchecked because there is no DNA. Germline loops: CDR1 SNHLY, CDR2 FYNNEI. This CDR3 is 15 amino acids long.

The chain employs TRBV6-5 and TRBJ2-1; without DNA, the TCRdb call of TRBD1 cannot be checked. Germline assignment: CDR1 MNHEY and CDR2 SVGAGI. The CDR3 covers 15 residues. CDR3 residues: CASSWGGSGFNEQFF.

This chain uses TRBV10-3 with TRBJ2-3; the D gene TCRdb calls, TRBD1, cannot be checked with no DNA. Looked up from germline, CDR1 is ENHRY and CDR2 is SYGVKD. This CDR3 comprises 14 residues. The CDR3 region is CAIRPGLAADTQYF.

J is TRBJ1-4 and V is TRBV7-2. The germline CDR1 and CDR2 sequences are SGHTA and FQGNSA. The CDR3 contains 12 residues. CDR3 loop: CASSLNSEKLFF.

The rearrangement uses TRBV2 and TRBJ2-5; as DNA is missing, the TRBD2 call by TCRdb cannot be tested. The CDR3 is 17 residues long. CDR1 SNHLY and CDR2 FYNNEI come from the germline V gene. The CDR3 reads CASSEGFVAGGSETQYF.

The chain uses TRBV3-1 and TRBJ2-7; TCRdb's assignment of TRBD2 cannot be checked, as there is no DNA. The CDR3 is 14 residues long. Germline V CDR1 and CDR2: LGHDT, YNNKEL (reference sequence). The CDR3 is CASSLPGYPYEQYF.

The genes are TRBV4-1 and TRBJ2-1; checking the TCRdb D call of TRBD1 is not possible without DNA. This CDR3 is 14 amino acids long. The germline CDR1 and CDR2 sequences are MGHRA and YSYEKL. This chain's CDR3 is CASSQGDRAHEQFF.

The chain uses TRBV7-8 and TRBJ1-2; the D call from TCRdb, TRBD1, cannot be confirmed without DNA. This CDR3 is 14 amino acids long. Germline loops: CDR1 SGHVS, CDR2 FQNEAQ. CDR3 sequence: CASSSKRQGYGYTF.

This sequence joins TRBV9 and TRBJ2-1; the TCRdb D gene call, TRBD1, has no DNA to confirm it. The germline V gene encodes CDR1 SGDLS and CDR2 YYNGEE. The CDR3 spans 16 residues. CDR3 in amino acids: CASSVGRGHRSGEQFF.

The chain is built from TRBV6-5 and TRBJ1-5; lacking DNA, the TRBD1 call made by TCRdb goes unchecked. The CDR3 extends over 19 amino acids. Germline V gene sequence: CDR1 MNHEY, CDR2 SVGAGI. The CDR3: CASSYSLTGAVRPNQPQHF.

This sequence joins TRBV7-9 and TRBJ1-2; as DNA is missing, the TRBD1 call by TCRdb cannot be tested. Germline V lookup: CDR1 SEHNR, CDR2 FQNEAQ (reference sequence). The CDR3 has 16 amino acids. The CDR3 loop is CASSPPYGQTAYGYTF.

This chain uses TRBV3-1 with TRBJ2-1. CDR1 and CDR2 from the germline V gene are LGHDT and YNNKEL (reference sequence). The CDR3 loop spans 14 amino acids. The CDR3 region is CASSHLGPDNEQFF.

The chain is built from TRBV13 and TRBJ2-5; TCRdb outputs TRBD2, but without DNA this stays unchecked. From germline, CDR1 is PRHDT and CDR2 FYEKMQ (reference sequence). The CDR3 covers 15 residues. The chain's CDR3 is CASTKMGQGRETQYF.

This chain's CDR3 is CATSHAGLETQYF. This rearrangement joins TRBV24-1 to TRBJ2-5; TCRdb picks TRBD2, but there is no DNA to check that call. The CDR3 is 13 amino acids. Germline assignment: CDR1 KGHDR and CDR2 SFDVKD.

This rearrangement joins TRBV7-9 to TRBJ2-7; the D gene TCRdb calls, TRBD1, cannot be checked with no DNA. Germline V gives CDR1 SEHNR, CDR2 FQNEAQ (reference sequence). There are 14 residues in the CDR3. CDR3: CASSPKGQDYEQYF.

The rearrangement uses TRBV28 and TRBJ2-1; without DNA, the TCRdb call of TRBD2 cannot be checked. The CDR3 runs to 14 residues. Germline CDR1 and CDR2: MDHEN and SYDVKM. CDR3 in amino acids: CASRGTSGYNEQFF.

The chain uses TRBV9 and TRBJ2-1; absent DNA, TCRdb's TRBD2 call cannot be checked. Per germline, CDR1 SGDLS and CDR2 YYNGEE. This CDR3 contains 16 residues. The CDR3 sequence is CASSFLRSGGYNEQFF.

The chain uses TRBV7-2 and TRBJ2-3. CDR1 and CDR2 (germline): SGHTA, FQGNSA. This CDR3 has 15 amino acids. The CDR3: CASSSTRTSTDTQYF.

The CDR3 sequence is CASSYGPSSGNTIYF. This chain connects TRBV6-5 to TRBJ1-3. The CDR3 has 15 residues. CDR1 MNHEY and CDR2 SVGAGI come from the germline V gene.

The chain has TRBV27 and TRBJ2-2; TCRdb's assignment of TRBD1 cannot be checked, as there is no DNA. Per the germline V gene, CDR1 is MNHEY and CDR2 is SMNVEV (reference sequence). This CDR3 is 14 amino acids long. CDR3 sequence reads: CASSLSTDRGELFF.

The rearrangement links TRBV18 to TRBJ1-6. CDR1 is KGHSH, CDR2 LQKENI, per germline. There are 14 residues in the CDR3. Here the CDR3 reads CATSPGMDNSPLHF. Complete variable domain (other parts from reference TRBV18 and TRBJ1-6): NAGVMQNPRHLVRRRGQEARLRCSPMKGHSHVYWYRQLPEEGLKFMVYLQKENIIDESGMPKERFSAEFPKEGPSILRIQQVVRGDSAAYFCATSPGMDNSPLHFGNGTRLTVT.

V and J are TRBV20-1 and TRBJ1-2. CDR3 size: 12 residues. CDR1 is DFQATT and CDR2 is SNEGSKA in the germline V gene (reference sequence). The CDR3 region is CSAREGEKLYTF.

The rearrangement uses TRBV24-1 and TRBJ2-7; the TCRdb call, TRBD1, lacks DNA for checking. Germline loops: CDR1 KGHDR, CDR2 SFDVKD. The CDR3 runs 15 residues. The CDR3 loop reads CATSARGALTYEQYF.